Listed here are 26 T cell receptor beta chains from one sample, sequenced in a study of shared clonotypes between healthy human individuals. Libraries were prepared by immunoSEQ multiplex PCR; TCRdb keeps only in-frame clonotypes and omits some of them. The sample has some 2,000,000 clones, more than 90% seen once. Sequenced material: naive CD4+ T cells sorted from blood. Subset: CD45RA+ positively selected. The receptors were sampled from a man aged 18 to 29 in good health.

The V call is TRBV6-4, the J call TRBJ1-6; 9 positions agree with TRBD1. There are 15 residues in the CDR3. With V trimmed by 3 bases and J by 9 bases, 6 bases remained unmatched. Germline V gene lookup returns CDR1 MRHNA and CDR2 SNTAGT. The DNA for the CDR3 is TGTGCCAGCAGTGAATTAACAGGGGGCTCTTCACCCCTCCACTTT. Amino acids: CASSELTGGSSPLHF.

On this clone: Distinct nucleotide sequences in the sample also encode this CDR3. The rearrangement joins TRBV28 to TRBJ1-4; 7 bases line up with TRBD1. The germline CDR1 and CDR2 sequences are MDHEN and SYDVKM. V lost 6 bases to trimming and J lost 5 bases; unmatched junction nucleotides: 6. The CDR3 spans 14 residues. The CDR3 DNA reads TGTGCCAGCAGCACCGGGACAGAAAATGAAAAACTGTTTTTT. This gives the protein CASSTGTENEKLFF.

As concerns this clone: The same CDR3 is also encoded by other DNA sequences in this sample. The V call is TRBV15, the J call TRBJ1-1; unclear D gene. Trimming took 3 bases from V and 0 from J, leaving 5 bases between them. Germline V lookup: CDR1 LNHNV, CDR2 YYDKDF (reference sequence). This CDR3 is built from 13 residues. Here the CDR3 reads CATSSLLNTEAFF. In nucleotides, the CDR3 is TGTGCCACCAGCAGTCTCTTGAACACTGAAGCTTTCTTT.

The rearrangement uses TRBV19 and TRBJ1-1; D is perhaps TRBD1 (5 bases). The germline V gene has CDR1 LNHDA and CDR2 SQIVND (reference sequence). This CDR3 has 12 residues. Deletions cut 5 bases from V and 4 bases from J, with 8 bases between. This chain's CDR3 is CASSRGGTEAFF. In nucleotides, the CDR3 is TGTGCCAGTAGTCGGGGGGGCACTGAAGCTTTCTTT.

The chain combines TRBV5-1 with TRBJ1-4; D is perhaps TRBD1 (6 bases). Germline V gene lookup returns CDR1 SGHRS and CDR2 YFSETQ. CDR3 length: 12 residues. Trimming cost V 5 bases and J 5 bases, with 7 bases left between them. The chain's CDR3 is CASSTGNEKLFF. CDR3 in DNA: TGCGCCAGCAGTACAGGGAATGAAAAACTGTTTTTT. Complete variable domain (other parts from reference TRBV5-1 and TRBJ1-4): KAGVTQTPRYLIKTRGQQVTLSCSPISGHRSVSWYQQTPGQGLQFLFEYFSETQRNKGNFPGRFSGRQFSNSRSEMNVSTLELGDSALYLCASSTGNEKLFFGSGTQLSVL.

The chain employs TRBV5-6 and TRBJ2-6, with D unresolved. Germline CDR1 reads SGHDT; CDR2 reads YYEEEE. There are 18 residues in the CDR3. Trimming stripped 5 bases from V and 4 bases from J, with 22 bases between. CDR3 region: CASRPGYRTMAGANVLTF. As DNA, the CDR3 is TGTGCCAGCAGACCCGGCTACCGAACTATGGCGGGGGCCAACGTCCTGACTTTC.

On this clone: Additional DNA sequences in this sample encode the identical CDR3. The chain combines TRBV10-3 with TRBJ1-5, with D uncertain. The CDR3 has 13 amino acids. V shed 4 bases and J shed 2 bases, with 6 bases lying between them. Germline CDR1 and CDR2: ENHRY and SYGVKD. The CDR3 sequence is CAISGAGNQPQHF. The CDR3 nucleotides are TGTGCCATCAGTGGTGCGGGCAATCAGCCCCAGCATTTT.

The chain is built from TRBV5-1 and TRBJ2-7; perhaps TRBD1 as D (6 bases). CDR1 SGHRS and CDR2 YFSETQ come from the germline V gene. Trimming cost V 4 bases and J 3 bases, with 11 bases left between them. CDR3 size: 13 residues. The CDR3 DNA reads as TGCGCCAGCAGCCCCGTACAGGGCTACGAGCAGTACTTC. This gives the protein CASSPVQGYEQYF. The full variable domain, completed using reference TRBV5-1 and TRBJ2-7, is KAGVTQTPRYLIKTRGQQVTLSCSPISGHRSVSWYQQTPGQGLQFLFEYFSETQRNKGNFPGRFSGRQFSNSRSEMNVSTLELGDSALYLCASSPVQGYEQYFGPGTRLTVT.

V is TRBV28 and J is TRBJ2-5; the match to TRBD1 covers 8 bases. The CDR3 has 12 amino acids. Per germline, CDR1 MDHEN and CDR2 SYDVKM. The V and J ends lost 8 bases and 4 bases, in that order; junction bases with no gene match: 3. In DNA, the CDR3 is TGTGCCAGCGGCGACAGGGGAGAGACCCAGTACTTC. Translating gives CASGDRGETQYF.

The rearrangement uses TRBV19 and TRBJ1-1; D unclear. CDR1 is LNHDA and CDR2 is SQIVND in the germline V gene (reference sequence). The CDR3 loop spans 15 amino acids. Trimming cost V 5 bases and J 3 bases, with 16 bases left between them. In nucleotides, the CDR3 is TGTGCCAGTAGTGGGATTACTCAGGCGGACACTGAAGCTTTCTTT. It encodes CASSGITQADTEAFF.

This chain links TRBV28 with TRBJ2-5; 7 bases fit TRBD2. The CDR3 is 17 amino acids. CDR1 and CDR2 from the germline V gene are MDHEN and SYDVKM. The ends lost 0 bases at V and 4 bases at J; junction bases unmatched: 11. The CDR3 reads CASSLWPAGIGRETQYF. Written as DNA, the CDR3 is TGTGCCAGCAGTTTATGGCCAGCGGGGATCGGACGAGAGACCCAGTACTTC.

The V gene is TRBV10-3, the J gene TRBJ2-3; 15 positions agree with TRBD2. Germline V lookup: CDR1 ENHRY, CDR2 SYGVKD. The CDR3 consists of 17 residues. V gave up 8 bases and J gave up 2 bases; unmatched junction bases: 8. CDR3 loop: CAIRGTSGGTNTDTQYF. The DNA for the CDR3 is TGTGCCATCCGCGGGACTAGCGGGGGGACAAACACAGATACGCAGTATTTT.

This chain links TRBV5-1 with TRBJ1-2; 7 nucleotides match TRBD1. The CDR3 is made up of 13 amino acids. Germline V CDR1 and CDR2: SGHRS, YFSETQ. The V gene end was trimmed by 3 bases and the J gene end by 4 bases; junction bases not matched to a gene: 3. CDR3: CASSSGTAYGYTF. The CDR3 DNA reads TGCGCCAGCAGCTCCGGGACAGCCTATGGCTACACCTTC.

This clone was seen a handful of times. The chain carries TRBV27 and TRBJ2-7; the D is unclear. V lost 1 base and J 6 bases, leaving 13 bases between the germline ends. CDR3 length equals 14 residues. CDR1 is MNHEY and CDR2 is SMNVEV in the germline V gene (reference sequence). Written as DNA, the CDR3 is TGTGCCAGCAGTTTATACACCGAACTGGGCGAGCAGTACTTC. This gives the protein CASSLYTELGEQYF.

The CDR3 DNA is TGTGCCAGCAGCCCGGACAGGGGGCCCTACGAGCAGTACTTC. As protein: CASSPDRGPYEQYF. V gene TRBV7-4 combines with J gene TRBJ2-7; 11 bases agree with TRBD1. With V trimmed by 5 bases and J by 2 bases, 2 bases remained unmatched. The CDR3 covers 14 residues. CDR1 is SGHVT and CDR2 is SQSDAQ in the germline V gene. The full variable domain, in which reference TRBV7-4 and TRBJ2-7 provide the parts outside the CDR3, is GAGVSQSPRYKVAKRGRDVALRCDSISGHVTLYWYRQTLGQGSEVLTYSQSDAQRDKSGRPSGRFSAERPERSVSTLKIQRTEQGDSAVYLCASSPDRGPYEQYFGPGTRLTVT.

The rearrangement joins TRBV5-4 to TRBJ1-6, with unresolved D. V was cut by 4 bases and J by 7 bases, with 15 bases left in between. This CDR3 is 15 amino acids long. The germline gives CDR1 SGHNT, CDR2 YYREEE (reference sequence). CDR3 loop: CASSPSGLWNSPLHF. CDR3 DNA sequence: TGTGCCAGCAGCCCAAGCGGGCTGTGGAATTCACCCCTCCACTTT.

The V and J genes are TRBV5-1 and TRBJ1-4; TRBD1 matches 9 bases. CDR3 length: 17 amino acids. Germline V lookup: CDR1 SGHRS, CDR2 YFSETQ. The V gene end was trimmed by 5 bases and the J gene end by 7 bases; junction bases not matched to a gene: 15. The DNA of the CDR3 is TGCGCCAGCAGGGATAACACAGGGGGCAGGAAGGGTGAAAAACTGTTTTTT. This gives the protein CASRDNTGGRKGEKLFF.

The rearrangement links TRBV19 to TRBJ1-4, with D uncertain. The CDR3 totals 13 residues. Germline CDR1 is LNHDA and CDR2 is SQIVND (reference sequence). V lost 6 bases and J lost 6, with 11 bases in between. The CDR3 region is CASRGRAYEKLFF. DNA for the CDR3: TGTGCCAGTAGAGGCAGAGCGTATGAAAAACTGTTTTTT.

V is TRBV6-1 and J is TRBJ2-5, with D uncertain. Per germline, CDR1 MNHNS and CDR2 SASEGT. The CDR3 consists of 13 residues. V lost 2 bases and J 5 bases, leaving 9 bases between the germline ends. DNA of the CDR3: TGTGCCAGCAGTGAACAAGACCGCGAGACCCAGTACTTC. Translated, it gives CASSEQDRETQYF.

The gene calls are TRBV30 and TRBJ1-6; D gene unclear. Between the trimmed V and J ends, which lost 2 bases and 7 bases, there was a span of 6 bases. CDR1 and CDR2 from the germline V gene are GTSNPN and SVGIG (reference sequence). This CDR3 spans 12 amino acids. The DNA for the CDR3 is TGTGCCTGGAGTCCTACAAATTCACCCCTCCACTTT. As protein: CAWSPTNSPLHF.

The chain joins TRBV7-3 to TRBJ1-2; D uncertain. Trimming left V 0 bases short and J 3 bases short, with 5 bases between. The CDR3 loop spans 13 amino acids. Germline CDR1 and CDR2: SGHTA and FQGTGA. In DNA, the CDR3 is TGTGCCAGCAGCTTAACAGACTACTATGGCTACACCTTC. Amino acids: CASSLTDYYGYTF.

The V gene is TRBV6-5, the J gene TRBJ2-1, with 11 positions matching TRBD2. CDR3 length: 16 residues. Losses at the gene ends were 4 bases for V and 5 bases for J; bases not matched to a gene: 7. CDR1 and CDR2 (germline): MNHEY, SVGAGI. CDR3 nucleotide sequence: TGTGCCAGCAGTTCTCCGGGACTAGCGGTCAACAATGAGCAGTTCTTC. It encodes CASSSPGLAVNNEQFF.

The rearrangement joins TRBV29-1 to TRBJ2-4; the D gene is possibly TRBD1 (6 bases). CDR1 and CDR2 (germline): SQVTM, ANQGSEA. V lost 7 bases to trimming and J lost 5 bases, with 12 bases between them. The CDR3 totals 12 residues. CDR3 amino acids: CSGRTVQNIQYF. CDR3 in DNA: TGCAGCGGTCGGACAGTGCAAAACATTCAGTACTTC. Drawing the rest from reference TRBV29-1 and TRBJ2-4, the complete variable domain is SAVISQKPSRDICQRGTSLTIQCQVDSQVTMMFWYRQQPGQSLTLIATANQGSEATYESGFVIDKFPISRPNLTFSTLTVSNMSPEDSSIYLCSGRTVQNIQYFGAGTRLSVL.

The chain couples TRBV5-4 to TRBJ2-7; no reliable D call. V shed 0 bases and J shed 2 bases, with 15 bases lying between them. Germline assignment: CDR1 SGHNT and CDR2 YYREEE (reference sequence). The CDR3 has 16 amino acids. CDR3 nucleotide sequence: TGTGCCAGCAGCTTGGGAGGACGCCCTAAGACCTACGAGCAGTACTTC. As protein: CASSLGGRPKTYEQYF.

V gene TRBV5-1 combines with J gene TRBJ1-6, with a tentative D call TRBD1 (5 bases). The V gene's germline CDR1 is SGHRS and CDR2 YFSETQ. The length of the CDR3 is 15 residues. V was cut by 4 bases and J by 9 bases, with 17 bases left in between. The CDR3 bases are TGCGCCAGCAGCGGAACACAGGCGGCTGGTTCACCCCTCCACTTT. Its protein product is CASSGTQAAGSPLHF.

The chain joins TRBV29-1 to TRBJ2-1; possibly TRBD1 or TRBD2 for D (5 bases each). The ends were cut back, 7 bases at V and 10 bases at J, with 17 bases in the middle. The germline CDR1 and CDR2 sequences are SQVTM and ANQGSEA. The CDR3 consists of 12 residues. The CDR3 sequence is CSGVGGAREQFF. DNA of the CDR3: TGCAGCGGAGTTGGGGGTGCACGCGAGCAGTTCTTC.